These 18 T cell receptor beta chains were sequenced from one sample in a study of blood T cell repertoires in COVID-19. Assay used: immunoSEQ multiplex PCR; TCRdb lists only in-frame clones, some missing. The top ten clones hold 15% to 20% of a sample with around 130,000 clones, around 83% of them seen once. Sequencing was performed on PBMCs or T cells enriched from blood (not recorded which). Receptors originate from a man aged 30-40 years who had recovered from COVID-19.

V is TRBV30 and J is TRBJ2-5; D perhaps matches TRBD1 (6 bases). V was cut by 3 bases and J by 2 bases, with 13 bases left in between. The CDR3 is 14 residues long. Germline V CDR1 and CDR2: GTSNPN, SVGIG (reference sequence). The CDR3 sequence is CAWRGWGQQETQYF. Written as DNA, the CDR3 is TGTGCCTGGAGGGGGTGGGGGCAGCAAGAGACCCAGTACTTC.

V usage is TRBV3-1 (or the pseudogene TRBV3-2) and J usage is TRBJ2-7, with 13 bases identical to TRBD2. The CDR3 runs 16 residues. The trim removed 4 bases at V and 3 bases at J, leaving 6 bases unmatched. CDR1 and CDR2 (germline): LGHDT, YNNKEL (reference sequence). CDR3 sequence reads: CASSLRRLAGGYEQYF. The CDR3, as DNA: TGTGCCAGCAGCCTTCGCCGACTAGCGGGAGGCTACGAGCAGTACTTC.

The chain recombines TRBV7-9 with TRBJ2-7, with 10 positions matching TRBD2. The CDR3 sequence is 17 residues long. CDR1 and CDR2 (germline): SEHNR, FQNEAQ (reference sequence). Unmatched junction bases numbered 10, after V lost 5 bases and J lost 0 bases. CDR3 loop: CASSTPGTSAYSYEQYF. In nucleotides, the CDR3 is TGTGCCAGCAGCACCCCCGGGACTAGCGCTTACTCCTACGAGCAGTACTTC.

This clone was detected only a few times. The chain uses TRBV5-1 and TRBJ1-1; D remains ambiguous. Germline CDR1 reads SGHRS; CDR2 reads YFSETQ. The CDR3 is made up of 15 amino acids. The ends were cut back, 0 bases at V and 0 bases at J, with 9 bases in the middle. CDR3 DNA: TGCGCCAGCAGCTTGGATGCCCAGATGAACACTGAAGCTTTCTTT. This gives the protein CASSLDAQMNTEAFF.

This chain connects TRBV11-3 to TRBJ2-4, with D perhaps matching TRBD2 (7 bases). CDR1 is SGHNT and CDR2 is YENEEA in the germline V gene. Trimming shortened V by 1 base and J by 7 bases, and 17 bases separated the two germline ends. The CDR3 extends over 16 amino acids. The CDR3 region has the DNA TGTGCCAGCAGCTTAGGATCTGCGGGGGCGGAGAACATTCAGTACTTC. As protein: CASSLGSAGAENIQYF.

The chain carries TRBV6-5 and TRBJ2-7; a weak D match, TRBD1 (6 bases). Germline CDR1 and CDR2: MNHEY and SVGAGI. Trimming shortened V by 5 bases and J by 1 base, and 12 bases separated the two germline ends. The CDR3 has 14 residues. The CDR3 spells CASSPRTASYEQYV. The CDR3 DNA reads as TGTGCCAGCAGTCCCAGGACAGCGTCCTACGAGCAGTACGTC.

The V call is TRBV27, the J call TRBJ1-2; 8 nucleotides match TRBD1. V shed 2 bases and J 3 bases; nucleotides not matched to a gene: 5. Germline loops: CDR1 MNHEY, CDR2 SMNVEV (reference sequence). The CDR3 is made up of 15 amino acids. The CDR3 region is CASSLRQGTYYGYTF. CDR3 in DNA: TGTGCCAGCAGTTTACGACAGGGGACTTACTATGGCTACACCTTC.

This clone was recorded once. The chain recombines TRBV11-2 with TRBJ1-1, with D unresolved. Trimming cost V 5 bases and J 1 base, with 14 bases left between them. The V gene's germline CDR1 is SGHAT and CDR2 FQNNGV. CDR3 length equals 15 residues. The CDR3 DNA reads TGTGCCAGCAGCCCACCTACAGCAGGGAACACTGAAGCTTTCTTT. Residues: CASSPPTAGNTEAFF.

The chain combines TRBV27 with TRBJ2-2, with a weak D call TRBD2 (6 bases). The CDR3 is 16 residues long. V was cut by 5 bases and J by 6 bases, with 19 bases left in between. The germline CDR1 and CDR2 sequences are MNHEY and SMNVEV (reference sequence). As DNA, the CDR3 is TGTGCCAGCAGTATACCACTGCGGGATTTCGCCGGGGAGCTGTTTTTT. Translating gives CASSIPLRDFAGELFF.

J is TRBJ2-1 and V is TRBV18; 9 bases line up with TRBD2. The germline V gene has CDR1 KGHSH and CDR2 LQKENI. With V trimmed by 3 bases and J by 9 bases, 6 bases remained unmatched. The CDR3 runs 14 residues. Here the CDR3 DNA reads TGTGCCAGCTCACCGGGTAGCGGGAGACTTGAGCAGTTCTTC. Its protein is CASSPGSGRLEQFF.

V is TRBV2 and J is TRBJ1-5, with 9 bases matching TRBD1. The CDR3 loop spans 13 amino acids. Germline CDR1 is SNHLY and CDR2 is FYNNEI. Trimming cost V 7 bases and J 6 bases; bases outside gene matches: 4. The CDR3 region is CASKGQGVQPQHF. CDR3 sequence (DNA): TGTGCCAGCAAGGGACAGGGAGTTCAGCCCCAGCATTTT.

This clone came up once. The rearrangement links TRBV7-3 to TRBJ1-1; D unclear. CDR1 and CDR2 (germline): SGHTA, FQGTGA. The V gene lost 1 base and the J gene lost 1 base, with 4 bases spanning the gap. The CDR3 loop spans 13 amino acids. The CDR3 region has the DNA TGTGCCAGCAGCTTAAGTAGGAACACTGAAGCTTTCTTT. Its translation: CASSLSRNTEAFF.

The V call is TRBV18, the J call TRBJ2-1, with TRBD2 matching over 10 bases. Trimming cost V 5 bases and J 2 bases; bases outside gene matches: 3. From germline, CDR1 is KGHSH and CDR2 LQKENI. The CDR3 spans 15 residues. The CDR3 bases are TGTGCCAGCTCAGCAGGGACTAGCGCCTACAATGAGCAGTTCTTC. The encoded protein is CASSAGTSAYNEQFF.

This clone was seen more than once but under ten times. The rearrangement uses TRBV9 and TRBJ2-5, with 7 bases identical to TRBD2. Losses at the gene ends were 2 bases for V and 4 bases for J; bases not matched to a gene: 14. The CDR3 consists of 17 residues. The germline V gene has CDR1 SGDLS and CDR2 YYNGEE. CDR3 DNA sequence: TGTGCCAGCAGCGTTGCCAATACCGGACTAGTGGGAGAGACCCAGTACTTC. Protein sequence: CASSVANTGLVGETQYF. Full variable domain (missing parts from reference TRBV9 and TRBJ2-5): DSGVTQTPKHLITATGQRVTLRCSPRSGDLSVYWYQQSLDQGLQFLIQYYNGEERAKGNILERFSAQQFPDLHSELNLSSLELGDSALYFCASSVANTGLVGETQYFGPGTRLLVL.

V and J are TRBV11-2 and TRBJ1-2; unclear D gene. This CDR3 comprises 13 residues. Germline V gene data show CDR1 as SGHAT and CDR2 as FQNNGV. V lost 5 bases and J 7 bases, leaving 14 bases between the germline ends. The CDR3 region is CASSPLERIGYTF. The DNA for the CDR3 is TGTGCCAGCAGCCCCTTAGAGAGAATTGGCTACACCTTC.

The V gene is TRBV4-1, the J gene TRBJ2-7, with 11 bases identical to TRBD2. V dropped 4 bases and J dropped 6; count of bases not matched to a gene: 11. This CDR3 is built from 16 residues. Germline CDR1 MGHRA, CDR2 YSYEKL. The CDR3 reads CASSLSGLAAPGEQYF. CDR3 in DNA: TGCGCCAGCAGCCTTTCGGGACTAGCGGCCCCCGGCGAGCAGTACTTC.

The chain uses TRBV2 and TRBJ2-5, with TRBD2 matching 9 bases. This CDR3 has 15 residues. Germline CDR1 reads SNHLY; CDR2 reads FYNNEI. With 6 bases clipped from V and 5 bases from J, the junction kept 10 bases outside the gene matches. CDR3 nucleotide sequence: TGTGCCAGCAGAGTAGCGGGAGCACCGGGGGAGACCCAGTACTTC. It codes for CASRVAGAPGETQYF.

This sequence joins TRBV19 and TRBJ1-1; D remains ambiguous. Germline loops: CDR1 LNHDA, CDR2 SQIVND (reference sequence). CDR3 length: 15 residues. V lost 3 bases and J lost 0, with 11 bases in between. This CDR3 is CASSISRGMNTEAFF. DNA for the CDR3: TGTGCCAGTAGTATCTCGAGAGGCATGAACACTGAAGCTTTCTTT.